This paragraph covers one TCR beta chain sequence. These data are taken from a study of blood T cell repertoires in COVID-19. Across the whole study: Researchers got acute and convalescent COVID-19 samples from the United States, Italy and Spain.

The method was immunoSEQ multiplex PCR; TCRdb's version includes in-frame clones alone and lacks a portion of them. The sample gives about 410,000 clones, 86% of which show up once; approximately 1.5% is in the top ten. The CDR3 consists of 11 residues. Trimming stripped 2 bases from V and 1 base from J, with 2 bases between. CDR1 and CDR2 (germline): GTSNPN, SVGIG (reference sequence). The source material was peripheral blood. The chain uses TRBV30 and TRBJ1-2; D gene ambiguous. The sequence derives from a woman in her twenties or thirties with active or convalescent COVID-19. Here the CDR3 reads CAWSLNYGYTF. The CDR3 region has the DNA TGTGCCTGGAGTCTTAACTATGGCTACACCTTC.